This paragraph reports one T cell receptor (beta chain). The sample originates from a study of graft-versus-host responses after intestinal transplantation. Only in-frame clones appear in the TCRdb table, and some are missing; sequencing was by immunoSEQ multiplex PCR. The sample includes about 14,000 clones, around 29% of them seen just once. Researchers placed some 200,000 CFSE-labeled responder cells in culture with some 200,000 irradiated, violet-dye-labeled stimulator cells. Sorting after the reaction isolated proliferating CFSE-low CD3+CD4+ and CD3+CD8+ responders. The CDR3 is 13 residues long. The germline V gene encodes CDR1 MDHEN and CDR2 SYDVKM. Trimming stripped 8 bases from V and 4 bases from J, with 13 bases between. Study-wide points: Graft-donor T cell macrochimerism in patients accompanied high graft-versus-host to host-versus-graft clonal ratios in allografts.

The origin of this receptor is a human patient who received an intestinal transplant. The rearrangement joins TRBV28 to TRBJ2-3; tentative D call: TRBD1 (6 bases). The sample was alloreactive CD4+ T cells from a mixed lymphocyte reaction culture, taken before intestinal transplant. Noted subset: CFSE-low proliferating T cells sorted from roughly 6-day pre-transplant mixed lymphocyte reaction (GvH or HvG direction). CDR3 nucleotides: TGTGCCAGCCTCCGGACAGAGGCAGATACGCAGTATTTT. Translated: CASLRTEADTQYF.